These 14 T cell receptor beta chains were all obtained from the same sample, sequenced in a study of blood T cell repertoires in COVID-19. The protocol was immunoSEQ multiplex PCR, while the TCRdb copy is restricted to in-frame clones and leaves out a portion. Among some 44,000 clones listed, roughly 88% were seen once. What was sequenced was peripheral blood. Source of these receptors: a human donor in a cohort sampled during active COVID-19.

The rearrangement links TRBV11-3 to TRBJ2-7; perhaps TRBD1 as D (5 bases). The CDR3 sequence is 16 residues long. V was cut by 0 bases and J by 3 bases, with 15 bases left in between. Per the germline V gene, CDR1 is SGHNT and CDR2 is YENEEA. The CDR3 protein is CASSLDKGALVYEQYF. The DNA of the CDR3 is TGTGCCAGCAGCTTAGATAAAGGGGCGCTGGTCTACGAGCAGTACTTC.

The chain uses TRBV6-5 and TRBJ1-5; D unresolved. With 4 bases removed from V and 4 bases from J, the gap between germline ends came to 8 bases. Germline CDR1 is MNHEY and CDR2 is SVGAGI. The CDR3 covers 13 residues. The CDR3 coding sequence is TGTGCCAGCAGTTTTTCTAGGAATCAGCCCCAGCATTTT. It translates to CASSFSRNQPQHF.

The chain carries TRBV4-1 and TRBJ2-3; weak D call: TRBD2 (6 bases). Trimming took off 4 bases at V and 2 bases at J, with 10 bases between the two ends. CDR1 is MGHRA, CDR2 YSYEKL, per germline. CDR3 size: 14 residues. The CDR3 nucleotides are TGCGCCAGCAGCCCGACTAGTCTCACAGATACGCAGTATTTT. This codes for CASSPTSLTDTQYF.

This clone was recorded only once. This chain uses TRBV5-6 with TRBJ1-2, with TRBD1 matching 7 bases. The CDR3 sequence is 13 residues long. The germline CDR1 and CDR2 sequences are SGHDT and YYEEEE. J gave up 4 bases and V 4 bases, and 4 bases lay outside the gene matches. The CDR3 DNA reads as TGTGCCAGCAGCGAGGACAGGCTCTATGGCTACACCTTC. Residues: CASSEDRLYGYTF.

The chain links TRBV27 to TRBJ2-1; no firm D call. The CDR3 contains 13 residues. Germline V gene data show CDR1 as MNHEY and CDR2 as SMNVEV (reference sequence). With 1 base removed from V and 4 bases from J, the gap between germline ends came to 5 bases. The CDR3 loop reads CASSLYPYNEQFF. CDR3 coding DNA: TGTGCCAGCAGTTTATATCCGTACAATGAGCAGTTCTTC.

This clone was seen a handful of times. V usage is TRBV7-9 and J usage is TRBJ1-4; D is possibly TRBD1 (5 bases). The CDR3 loop spans 17 amino acids. Germline V gene data show CDR1 as SEHNR and CDR2 as FQNEAQ (reference sequence). V was clipped by 5 bases and J by 4 bases, with 20 bases between them. The CDR3 DNA follows: TGTGCCAGCAGCCACACGCGGGGCGCGGGTTATAATGAAAAACTGTTTTTT. Its translation is CASSHTRGAGYNEKLFF.

The V gene is TRBV2, the J gene TRBJ2-5; 9 nucleotides match TRBD1. CDR3 size: 15 residues. With 6 bases clipped from V and 5 bases from J, the junction kept 10 bases outside the gene matches. CDR1 and CDR2 from the germline V gene are SNHLY and FYNNEI. CDR3 sequence: CASSLQGARWETQYF. For the CDR3, the DNA is TGTGCCAGCAGCTTACAGGGGGCGCGTTGGGAGACCCAGTACTTC. Full variable domain (missing parts from reference TRBV2 and TRBJ2-5): EPEVTQTPSHQVTQMGQEVILRCVPISNHLYFYWYRQILGQKVEFLVSFYNNEISEKSEIFDDQFSVERPDGSNFTLKIRSTKLEDSAMYFCASSLQGARWETQYFGPGTRLLVL.

The V call is TRBV9, the J call TRBJ1-1, with 9 bases aligning to TRBD1. Germline lookup yields CDR1 SGDLS and CDR2 YYNGEE. V lost 4 bases and J lost 8; bases outside the gene matches: 9. The CDR3 is 14 residues long. DNA of the CDR3: TGTGCCAGCAGCCCGACAGGGGGTGGCAGGGAAGCTTTCTTT. As protein: CASSPTGGGREAFF.

The V call is TRBV14, the J call TRBJ1-6; D ambiguous. CDR3 size: 13 residues. The ends were cut back, 8 bases at V and 5 bases at J, with 10 bases in the middle. Germline V gives CDR1 SGHDN, CDR2 FVKESK. This CDR3 reads CASAGTHNSPLHF. CDR3 sequence (DNA): TGTGCCAGCGCAGGAACCCATAATTCACCCCTCCACTTT.

The chain has TRBV6-5 and TRBJ1-1; 8 bases are shared with TRBD1. The germline CDR1 and CDR2 sequences are MNHEY and SVGAGI. This CDR3 is built from 15 residues. The V and J ends lost 5 bases and 2 bases, in that order; junction bases with no gene match: 7. CDR3 loop: CASSHPGQGNTEAFF. As DNA, the CDR3 is TGTGCCAGCAGTCACCCAGGACAGGGAAACACTGAAGCTTTCTTT.

This sequence joins TRBV11-2 and TRBJ1-5; D gene unclear. The CDR3 has 14 residues. The ends were cut back, 0 bases at V and 0 bases at J, with 3 bases in the middle. Germline CDR1 and CDR2: SGHAT and FQNNGV. CDR3 loop: CASSLDSSNQPQHF. The CDR3 DNA sequence: TGTGCCAGCAGCTTAGACTCTAGCAATCAGCCCCAGCATTTT.

In DNA, the CDR3 is TGCAGCGTTGACGACGCGACTGGGGAGCTGTTTTTT. Residues: CSVDDATGELFF. The genes are TRBV29-1 and TRBJ2-2, with unresolved D. CDR3 length: 12 amino acids. V gave up 3 bases and J gave up 8 bases, with 10 bases separating them. Germline CDR1 is SQVTM and CDR2 is ANQGSEA.

The chain couples TRBV14 to TRBJ2-7; D gene unclear. The germline gives CDR1 SGHDN, CDR2 FVKESK. The CDR3 extends over 11 amino acids. V dropped 1 base and J dropped 4 bases, with 2 bases sitting between them. In nucleotides, the CDR3 is TGTGCCAGCAGCCAAGCATACGAGCAGTACTTC. Translating gives CASSQAYEQYF.

The chain is built from TRBV5-6 and TRBJ1-2; 7 nucleotides line up with TRBD1. Germline assignment: CDR1 SGHDT and CDR2 YYEEEE. Unmatched junction bases numbered 8, after V lost 0 bases and J lost 3 bases. This CDR3 comprises 16 residues. The CDR3, as DNA: TGTGCCAGCAGCTTGGGATCAGGGGGAGCTCACTATGGCTACACCTTC. Amino acid sequence: CASSLGSGGAHYGYTF.